These 12 T cell receptor beta chains were sequenced from one sample in a study of T-cell reconstitution after alpha-beta-depleted transplantation in children. During its preparation, the TCRbeta library received unique molecular identifiers. TCRdb re-analysed the PCR reads in MiXCR, keeping a single row per CDR3 protein. The sample has about 540,000 distinct CDR3 sequences, around 18% seen once. The material was PBMCs from the stem cell graft donor, obtained from the stem cell graft. These receptor sequences come from a human donor who donated a stem cell graft to a child with acute lymphoblastic leukemia.

The chain recombines TRBV4-2 with TRBJ2-3, with D perhaps matching TRBD1 or TRBD2 (5 bases each). V gave up 0 bases and J gave up 8 bases, with 15 bases separating them. This CDR3 is 15 amino acids long. Germline V lookup: CDR1 LGHNA, CDR2 YNFKEQ. CDR3 bases: TGTGCCAGCAGCCAAGAGTGGGACCCCCAGGGTACGCAGTATTTT. This translates into CASSQEWDPQGTQYF.

V and J are TRBV9 and TRBJ2-3; D unclear. The length of the CDR3 is 14 residues. Germline V gene data show CDR1 as SGDLS and CDR2 as YYNGEE. The V and J ends lost 6 bases and 2 bases respectively, with 13 bases between them. The CDR3 DNA follows: TGTGCCAGCACCCAAATTCCCCACACAGATACGCAGTATTTT. This gives the protein CASTQIPHTDTQYF.

This chain's CDR3 is CASSQDRPSGYQYF. CDR3 DNA: TGTGCCAGCAGCCAAGATAGGCCTAGCGGTTACCAGTACTTC. This chain links TRBV4-2 with TRBJ2-7, with 7 bases matching TRBD2. Germline V gene data show CDR1 as LGHNA and CDR2 as YNFKEQ. This CDR3 is built from 14 residues. Unmatched junction bases numbered 9, after V lost 0 bases and J lost 10 bases.

The V call is TRBV7-2, the J call TRBJ2-2; the match to TRBD1 covers 8 bases. CDR3 length equals 16 residues. Germline CDR1 SGHTA, CDR2 FQGNSA. Trimming took 5 bases from V and 1 from J; bases not matched to a gene: 6. CDR3: CASSLTGVLNTGELFF. DNA for the CDR3: TGTGCCAGCAGCCTGACAGGGGTCTTGAACACCGGGGAGCTGTTTTTT.

In this sample, this clonotype turned up a few times. The chain has TRBV5-1 and TRBJ1-1, with D uncertain. The CDR3 length is 14 residues. Trimming took off 0 bases at V and 1 base at J, with 7 bases between the two ends. In germline, CDR1 is SGHRS, CDR2 YFSETQ. CDR3: CASSLARQNTEAFF. The CDR3 nucleotides are TGCGCCAGCAGCTTGGCGCGACAGAACACTGAAGCTTTCTTT.

V usage is TRBV7-9 and J usage is TRBJ1-5; a weak D match, TRBD1 (6 bases). V lost 2 bases and J 3 bases, leaving 8 bases between the germline ends. Germline lookup yields CDR1 SEHNR and CDR2 FQNEAQ (reference sequence). The CDR3 runs 14 residues. The CDR3 region is CASSLTGFNQPQHF. Here the CDR3 DNA reads TGTGCCAGCAGCTTAACAGGGTTCAATCAGCCCCAGCATTTT.

The chain couples TRBV25-1 to TRBJ2-7; D not resolved. Per germline, CDR1 MGHDK and CDR2 SYGVNS. V lost 5 bases and J 3 bases, leaving 11 bases between the germline ends. The CDR3 spans 13 residues. Here the CDR3 DNA reads TGTGCCAGCAGTCATGCAAGAAGCTACGAGCAGTACTTC. It codes for CASSHARSYEQYF.

The V and J genes are TRBV5-6 and TRBJ2-4; D is undetermined. Trimming cost V 1 base and J 0 bases, with 8 bases left between them. The CDR3 totals 15 residues. The V gene's germline CDR1 is SGHDT and CDR2 YYEEEE. The CDR3 protein is CASSLTKLAKNIQYF. The CDR3 bases are TGTGCCAGCAGCTTGACCAAACTAGCCAAAAACATTCAGTACTTC.

With regard to this clonotype: A read error may produce the germline difference seen at one junction end. The chain carries TRBV7-2 and TRBJ2-3; 9 bases match TRBD1. The CDR3 consists of 15 residues. Germline V gene sequence: CDR1 SGHTA, CDR2 FQGNSA. The CDR3 region has the DNA TGTGCCAGCAGCTTAGAGGGGACAGGGAGTGATACGCACTATTTT. This encodes CASSLEGTGSDTHYF.

The rearrangement joins TRBV6-5 to TRBJ1-5; a weak D match, TRBD1 (5 bases). Per germline, CDR1 MNHEY and CDR2 SVGAGI. The V end lost 0 bases, the J end lost 2 bases, and 11 bases lay between the germline ends. The CDR3 covers 16 residues. The CDR3 protein is CASSYSRGYGNQPQHF. The CDR3 DNA is TGTGCCAGCAGTTACTCGCGGGGGTATGGCAATCAGCCCCAGCATTTT.

This chain's CDR3 is CATPEELAGKWEQYF. For the CDR3, the DNA is TGTGCCACCCCCGAGGAGCTAGCGGGAAAATGGGAGCAGTACTTC. The chain joins TRBV10-3 to TRBJ2-7; 9 nucleotides align to TRBD2. The V and J ends lost 10 bases and 7 bases, in that order; junction bases with no gene match: 17. The germline CDR1 and CDR2 sequences are ENHRY and SYGVKD. This CDR3 is built from 15 residues.

J is TRBJ2-7 and V is TRBV7-2; possibly TRBD2 for D (5 bases). Trimming took off 0 bases at V and 3 bases at J, with 9 bases between the two ends. The CDR3 contains 14 residues. Germline assignment: CDR1 SGHTA and CDR2 FQGNSA. CDR3 coding DNA: TGTGCCAGCAGCTTAGCCCCTAGCTTCTACGAGCAGTACTTC. Translating gives CASSLAPSFYEQYF.